A single sample gave rise to the 12 T cell receptor beta chains below, sequenced in a study of T cells in women clearing cervical HPV infection. Profiling relied on immunoSEQ multiplex PCR, and the TCRdb table lists in-frame clones only, not all of them. The sample's table shows 30,000 to 45,000 clones. Sequencing was carried out using blood buffy coat. These TCRs come from a woman aged 18-69 years with a cervical HPV16 infection that either progressed to CIN3+ or cleared (not recorded which).

About this clone itself: The read falls 3 residues short of the CDR3 end, and the missing part is taken from the germline J gene. The chain recombines TRBV20-1 with TRBJ2-7, with a weak D call TRBD2 (6 bases). V was cut by 3 bases and J by 4 bases, with 19 bases left in between. The germline CDR1 and CDR2 sequences are DFQATT and SNEGSKA (reference sequence). The CDR3 runs 15 residues. The CDR3 loop is CSASLAGKKGYEQYF. CDR3 DNA (partial): TGCAGTGCTAGTTTGGCGGGGAAAAAAGGTTACGAG.

On this clone itself: The CDR3 end lies 3 residues beyond the end of the read and is filled in from the germline J gene. The J gene is TRBJ1-5, the V gene TRBV19; possibly TRBD1 for D (5 bases). The CDR3 contains 15 residues. Deletions cut 4 bases from V and 6 bases from J, with 16 bases between. In germline, CDR1 is LNHDA, CDR2 SQIVND (reference sequence). The CDR3 spells CASSTGGISGQPQHF. The DNA read from the CDR3 is TGTGCCAGTAGTACGGGGGGGATCAGTGGTCAGCCC.

Of note for this clone: The read stops 3 residues short of the end of the CDR3; the missing end is completed from the germline J gene. This chain connects TRBV20-1 to TRBJ2-1, with 14 nucleotides matching TRBD2. The V and J ends lost 6 bases and 0 bases, in that order; junction bases with no gene match: 10. CDR3 length equals 18 residues. CDR1 DFQATT and CDR2 SNEGSKA come from the germline V gene (reference sequence). Partial CDR3 DNA: TGCAGTGCAAGACTAGCGGGGGGGTTCTTAAGCTCCTACAATGAG. Residues: CSARLAGGFLSSYNE. From start to end, the CDR3 is CSARLAGGFLSSYNEQFF.

On this clone itself: The read ends 3 residues before the CDR3 terminus; that terminus is restored from the germline J gene. This rearrangement joins TRBV6-2 or TRBV6-3 to TRBJ2-1; D is unclear. This CDR3 comprises 13 residues. V dropped 6 bases and J dropped 4 bases, with 10 bases sitting between them. Germline V gene lookup returns CDR1 MNHEY and CDR2 SVGEGT. CDR3 region: CASSTLRYNEQFF. Incomplete CDR3 DNA: TGTGCCAGCAGCACCCTAAGATACAATGAG.

About this clone itself: The CDR3 end lies 3 residues beyond the end of the read and is filled in from the germline J gene. The chain combines TRBV5-1 with TRBJ2-2; D gene ambiguous. The V end was cut by 1 base, the J end by 0 bases, with 10 bases between. The CDR3 is 16 residues long. CDR1 and CDR2 from the germline V gene are SGHRS and YFSETQ. The CDR3 protein is CASSLYGPTNTGELFF. Partial CDR3 DNA: TGCGCCAGCAGCTTGTACGGTCCGACGAACACCGGGGAG.

Note on this clone: The CDR3 end falls 3 residues outside the read, so it is completed with the germline J gene. The chain is built from TRBV7-9 and TRBJ2-2, with D maybe TRBD2 (6 bases). In germline, CDR1 is SEHNR, CDR2 FQNEAQ (reference sequence). The CDR3 consists of 13 residues. The germline V and J ends were trimmed by 6 bases and 7 bases, with 12 bases remaining between them. Incomplete CDR3 DNA: TGTGCCAGCAGTTTAACGGGGGACGGGGAG. It specifies CASSLTGDGE. The full CDR3 protein reads CASSLTGDGELFF.

Concerning this clone: Coverage ceases 3 residues before the CDR3 finishes, and the germline J gene fills in the end. This chain uses TRBV20-1 with TRBJ2-7; D is possibly TRBD2 (6 bases). The CDR3 contains 14 residues. V lost 0 bases to trimming and J lost 4 bases, with 13 bases between them. Germline CDR1 DFQATT, CDR2 SNEGSKA (reference sequence). CDR3 DNA, as far as it was read: TGCAGTGCTAGAGATCTCTTAGGGACTTACGAG. It yields the protein CSARDLLGTYE. The CDR3, in full, reads CSARDLLGTYEQYF.

Of note for this clone: The sequenced fragment ends 3 residues before the CDR3 boundary, so the rest is inferred from the germline J gene. The J gene is TRBJ2-7, the V gene TRBV5-4; 8 nucleotides agree with TRBD1. V trimming: 5 bases; J trimming: 4 bases; junction bases outside the gene matches: 5. The germline V gene has CDR1 SGHNT and CDR2 YYREEE (reference sequence). The CDR3 is 13 amino acids. The CDR3 loop reads CASREWDRYEQYF. CDR3 DNA, as far as it was read: TGTGCCAGCAGGGAGTGGGACAGGTACGAG.

Comments on this clone: The read falls 3 residues short of the CDR3 end, and the missing part is taken from the germline J gene. This chain joins TRBV12-5 and TRBJ2-1, with 7 bases that match TRBD2. From germline, CDR1 is LGHNT and CDR2 FRNRAP. The CDR3 is 13 residues long. V shed 3 bases and J 8 bases; nucleotides not matched to a gene: 4. The CDR3 bases that were read are TGTGCTAGTGGTTTTTGGGGGGGGGATGAG. Translated, it gives CASGFWGGDE. The entire CDR3 protein is CASGFWGGDEQFF.

About this clone itself: Read sequence stops 3 residues before the CDR3 end, and the germline J gene provides the missing end. The chain combines TRBV19 with TRBJ1-6; unclear D gene. The germline V gene has CDR1 LNHDA and CDR2 SQIVND (reference sequence). The V gene lost 5 bases and the J gene lost 0 bases, with 11 bases spanning the gap. There are 16 residues in the CDR3. CDR3 in amino acids: CASSLSESSYNSPLHF. Partial CDR3 DNA: TGTGCCAGTAGTTTATCAGAGAGCTCCTATAATTCACCC.

This CDR3 reads CASSLADRAGNEQFF. CDR3 DNA, as far as it was read: TGTGCCAGCAGCTTGGCGGACAGGGCAGGGAATGAG. This rearrangement joins TRBV5-8 to TRBJ2-1; 8 bases fit TRBD1. The observed sequence ends 3 residues before the CDR3 terminus, with the missing tail filled in from the germline J gene. Germline CDR1 is SGHTS and CDR2 is YDEGEE. The J segment lost 7 bases and the V segment lost 0 bases, leaving 6 bases of the junction unmatched. CDR3 length: 15 residues.

Details on this clone: The read terminates 3 residues before the CDR3 end, so the remaining end is supplied by the germline J gene. This sequence joins TRBV19 and TRBJ2-2, with 8 bases matching TRBD1. Germline V gene lookup returns CDR1 LNHDA and CDR2 SQIVND (reference sequence). Trimming cost V 5 bases and J 3 bases; bases outside gene matches: 14. The CDR3 length is 18 residues. The sequenced CDR3 bases are TGTGCCAGTAGTCCATACCAGACAGGGGTTAAGGACACCGGGGAG. This gives the protein CASSPYQTGVKDTGE. The whole CDR3 protein is CASSPYQTGVKDTGELFF.